The 11 T cell receptor beta chains below all came from one sample that was sequenced in a study of OX40 agonist ivuxolimab in advanced cancers. Libraries were constructed by the immunoSEQ multiplex PCR assay. Imported from immuneACCESS, the table was reduced by TCRdb to in-frame sequences with V and J called. These copies leave out some clones; in studies compared against another copy, an unresolved V gene accounts for under half, and the cause of the remainder is not known. Within this sample are about 82,000 clones, with about 91% of them counted one time only. The ten biggest clones cover 2.3% of the sample. This material consisted of CD4+ or CD8+ T cells sorted from blood, taken in a trial of the OX40 agonist ivuxolimab. The receptors stem from an adult with an advanced solid tumor such as melanoma, head and neck, liver or kidney cancer.

Worth noting for this clone: Other DNA sequences in the sample encode the same CDR3. V is TRBV5-1 and J is TRBJ2-3, with D possibly being TRBD1 or TRBD2 (5 bases each). V was shortened by 4 bases and J by 0 bases, with 15 bases between the two germline ends. There are 16 residues in the CDR3. Germline values: CDR1 SGHRS, CDR2 YFSETQ. CDR3 protein: CASSLDGTASTDTQYF. CDR3 DNA: TGCGCCAGCAGCCTTGACGGGACGGCTAGCACAGATACGCAGTATTTT. Full variable domain (missing parts from reference TRBV5-1 and TRBJ2-3): KAGVTQTPRYLIKTRGQQVTLSCSPISGHRSVSWYQQTPGQGLQFLFEYFSETQRNKGNFPGRFSGRQFSNSRSEMNVSTLELGDSALYLCASSLDGTASTDTQYFGPGTRLTVL.

This sequence joins TRBV21-1 and TRBJ2-2. TRBV21-1 represents a pseudogene. CDR3 length: 15 residues. The DNA of the CDR3 is TGTGCCAGCAGCAGCCCTCGACCGAACACCGGGGAGCTGTTTTTT. The encoded protein is CASSSPRPNTGELFF.

The CDR3 region is CASSPWSADTQYF. Written as DNA, the CDR3 is TGTGCCAGCAGTCCTTGGAGTGCAGATACGCAGTATTTT. The V call is TRBV6-5, the J call TRBJ2-3; D unclear. The CDR3 has 13 amino acids. V shed 5 bases and J shed 4 bases, with 10 bases lying between them. The V gene's germline CDR1 is MNHEY and CDR2 SVGAGI.

The chain joins TRBV19 to TRBJ2-3, with a weak D call TRBD2 (6 bases). V lost 6 bases to trimming and J lost 1 base, with 17 bases between them. The CDR3 has 16 amino acids. The V gene's germline CDR1 is LNHDA and CDR2 SQIVND (reference sequence). CDR3 sequence (DNA): TGTGCCAGTAGCCCCCACGTCGGGGGTGGCACAGATACGCAGTATTTT. The encoded protein is CASSPHVGGGTDTQYF.

The genes are TRBV5-4 and TRBJ2-1, with 10 bases lining up with TRBD2. The germline CDR1 and CDR2 sequences are SGHNT and YYREEE (reference sequence). There are 15 residues in the CDR3. V lost 1 base to trimming and J lost 6 bases; unmatched junction nucleotides: 4. CDR3: CASSLMTSGRNEQFF. The DNA of the CDR3 is TGTGCCAGCAGCTTGATGACTAGCGGGCGCAATGAGCAGTTCTTC.

The J gene is TRBJ2-7, the V gene TRBV9; D not certain. The V end was cut by 4 bases, the J end by 7 bases, with 21 bases between. Germline V gene data show CDR1 as SGDLS and CDR2 as YYNGEE. The CDR3 is made up of 15 amino acids. CDR3 protein: CASSPPRPRSGEQYF. The CDR3, as DNA: TGTGCCAGCAGCCCTCCTAGGCCGAGATCGGGTGAGCAGTACTTC.

J is TRBJ1-3 and V is TRBV30; maybe TRBD1 (6 bases). The V end lost 0 bases, the J end lost 7 bases, and 19 bases lay between the germline ends. The CDR3 consists of 16 residues. CDR1 is GTSNPN, CDR2 SVGIG, per germline (reference sequence). In DNA, the CDR3 is TGTGCCTGGAGTGTACTTGCGGGACACGGGGGGAACACCATATATTTT. The encoded protein is CAWSVLAGHGGNTIYF.

J is TRBJ2-3 and V is TRBV7-2; 10 bases line up with TRBD1. There are 15 residues in the CDR3. Losses at the gene ends were 5 bases for V and 5 bases for J; bases not matched to a gene: 7. The germline V gene has CDR1 SGHTA and CDR2 FQGNSA. The CDR3 is CASSGPDRGRDTQYF. DNA of the CDR3: TGTGCCAGCAGCGGACCGGACAGGGGGAGAGATACGCAGTATTTT.

The chain employs TRBV28 and TRBJ2-7; 12 positions match TRBD2. Germline CDR1 and CDR2: MDHEN and SYDVKM. V was clipped by 10 bases and J by 5 bases; unmatched bases: 15. CDR3 length: 16 residues. CDR3 in amino acids: CATWSPTSGRIHEQYF. The CDR3, as DNA: TGTGCCACGTGGTCCCCGACTAGCGGGAGAATCCACGAGCAGTACTTC.

CDR3 amino acids: CASSPLANWGDTQYF. DNA of the CDR3: TGTGCCAGCAGTCCTCTAGCGAATTGGGGAGATACGCAGTATTTT. The chain combines TRBV6-4 with TRBJ2-3; tentatively, D is TRBD2 (6 bases). Per germline, CDR1 MRHNA and CDR2 SNTAGT. Trimming cost V 5 bases and J 5 bases, with 17 bases left between them. This CDR3 comprises 15 residues.

This clone occurred once. CDR3 in amino acids: CASSAQLAGTDTQYF. The CDR3 DNA reads TGTGCCAGCAGCGCCCAGCTAGCGGGAACCGATACGCAGTATTTT. The V and J genes are TRBV7-2 and TRBJ2-3; TRBD2 aligns across 9 bases. CDR1 is SGHTA and CDR2 is FQGNSA in the germline V gene. V lost 5 bases and J lost 6; bases outside the gene matches: 9. The CDR3 has 15 residues.